Listed here are 10 T cell receptor beta chains from one sample, sequenced in a study of cytomegalovirus exposure and HLA in healthy donors. With 60 Vbeta and 13 Jbeta primers, the PCR was carried out. The protocol was immunoSEQ multiplex PCR, while the TCRdb copy is restricted to in-frame clones and leaves out a portion. The sample includes approximately 190,000 clones, 81% of them seen just once. Sequencing was done on a sample of PBMCs. The receptors here all came from a man over 45 in good health and CMV-seronegative.

The chain is built from TRBV12-5 and TRBJ1-3, with D unclear. Germline CDR1 is LGHNT and CDR2 is FRNRAP. This CDR3 is built from 15 residues. V shed 0 bases and J shed 3 bases, with 9 bases lying between them. The CDR3 DNA is TGTGCTAGTGGTTTGGTCGGGTCGTTTGGAAACACCATATATTTT. Its translation: CASGLVGSFGNTIYF.

This clone has only a few counts. This chain connects TRBV5-7 to TRBJ1-2, with TRBD1 matching over 7 bases. TRBV5-7 is an ORF, and what it does is uncertain. The CDR3 is 14 residues long. Unmatched junction bases numbered 9, after V lost 4 bases and J lost 6 bases. The CDR3 region is CASSPPGTDDGYTF. The CDR3 nucleotides read TGTGCCAGCAGCCCCCCCGGGACAGACGATGGCTACACCTTC.

The chain couples TRBV27 to TRBJ2-3; a weak D match, TRBD2 (7 bases). The CDR3 loop spans 13 amino acids. V was trimmed by 8 bases and J by 2 bases, leaving 11 bases between them. Germline assignment: CDR1 MNHEY and CDR2 SMNVEV (reference sequence). The CDR3 DNA reads TGTGCCAGCCGGGGGGCGGCCACAGATACGCAGTATTTT. It encodes CASRGAATDTQYF.

Of note for this clone: The junction departs from the called germline gene at one end, perhaps through a read error. The chain carries TRBV7-7 and TRBJ2-1; D perhaps matches TRBD2 (5 bases). In germline, CDR1 is SSHAT, CDR2 FNYEAQ (reference sequence). The length of the CDR3 is 15 residues. The CDR3 here is CASSLNSAPGDEQFF. CDR3 sequence (DNA): TGTGCTAGCAGCTTGAATAGCGCCCCTGGGGATGAGCAGTTCTTC.

The CDR3 loop reads CASSQELLTYSNQPQHF. CDR3 sequence (DNA): TGTGCCAGCAGCCAAGAGCTGCTTACATATAGCAATCAGCCCCAGCATTTT. This chain links TRBV14 with TRBJ1-5; D is undetermined. The germline CDR1 and CDR2 sequences are SGHDN and FVKESK. V was pared by 0 bases and J by 0 bases, with 12 bases between. This CDR3 has 17 residues. Supplemented by reference TRBV14 and TRBJ1-5, the full variable domain reads EAGVTQFPSHSVIEKGQTVTLRCDPISGHDNLYWYRRVMGKEIKFLLHFVKESKQDESGMPNNRFLAERTGGTYSTLKVQPAELEDSGVYFCASSQELLTYSNQPQHFGDGTRLSIL.

The chain recombines TRBV6-1 with TRBJ1-4, with D unresolved. Germline V gene lookup returns CDR1 MNHNS and CDR2 SASEGT. V shed 4 bases and J shed 3 bases, with 12 bases lying between them. This CDR3 has 15 amino acids. The CDR3, as DNA: TGTGCCAGCAGTGGAATCCGGGAGCCTAATGAAAAACTGTTTTTT. Its protein product is CASSGIREPNEKLFF.

This clone was seen just once. The J gene is TRBJ1-1, the V gene TRBV19; D call uncertain. Trimming shortened V by 5 bases and J by 5 bases, and 15 bases separated the two germline ends. CDR3 length: 14 residues. Germline V gives CDR1 LNHDA, CDR2 SQIVND (reference sequence). The CDR3 sequence: CASSQEGGLTEAFF. The CDR3 nucleotides read TGTGCCAGTAGTCAAGAGGGAGGTTTGACTGAAGCTTTCTTT.

The V and J genes are TRBV18 and TRBJ2-7; 11 bases agree with TRBD1. J was trimmed by 4 bases and V by 2 bases; bases with no gene match: 4. The CDR3 sequence is 15 residues long. Germline CDR1 and CDR2: KGHSH and LQKENI. CDR3 in amino acids: CASSPTGTGGYEQYF. CDR3 DNA sequence: TGTGCCAGCTCACCAACCGGGACAGGGGGGTACGAGCAGTACTTC. Full variable domain (missing parts from reference TRBV18 and TRBJ2-7): NAGVMQNPRHLVRRRGQEARLRCSPMKGHSHVYWYRQLPEEGLKFMVYLQKENIIDESGMPKERFSAEFPKEGPSILRIQQVVRGDSAAYFCASSPTGTGGYEQYFGPGTRLTVT.

The chain is built from TRBV10-3 and TRBJ2-7; 7 bases agree with TRBD2. V lost 9 bases to trimming and J lost 2 bases; unmatched junction nucleotides: 7. This CDR3 contains 13 residues. Germline CDR1 is ENHRY and CDR2 is SYGVKD. CDR3 residues: CAIASGSPYEQYF. Written as DNA, the CDR3 is TGTGCCATTGCTAGCGGTTCCCCCTACGAGCAGTACTTC.

With regard to this clone: The junction departs from germline at one end; a sequencing error may be responsible. The CDR3 DNA sequence: TGTTCCAGCAGCTCCAACCAGGGTTGGGGCAATCAGCCCCAGCATTTT. Protein sequence: CSSSSNQGWGNQPQHF. The chain joins TRBV7-3 to TRBJ1-5; tentatively, D is TRBD1 (5 bases). The CDR3 totals 16 residues. The germline V gene has CDR1 SGHTA and CDR2 FQGTGA.